This T cell receptor (beta chain) stems from a study of T cells in Graves' hyperthyroidism and ophthalmopathy. Study-wide context: Peripheral blood was collected at initial diagnosis, before any treatment.

Trimming stripped 2 bases from V and 5 bases from J, with 11 bases between. Germline CDR1 is MNHEY and CDR2 is SMNVEV (reference sequence). The CDR3 has 14 amino acids. Study-level points and caveats: A model built on 13 V-J features separated ophthalmopathy from stable hyperthyroidism. Most thyroid-expanded clonotypes above 0.001 were also found in blood.

RNA transcripts were the template for amplifying TCR beta CDR3 regions. HTBI primers drove first-round RT-PCR of the TCR CDR3. TCRdb processed the multiplex PCR reads anew with MiXCR; each CDR3 protein has one entry. The table includes approximately 400,000 distinct CDR3 sequences, about 14% detected once. This clonotype has a handful of counts. What it recognizes is unknown. Ophthalmopathy patients all had a Clinical Activity Score of at least 3, a NOSPECS grade of at least 4 and disease under 3 months old. The chain employs TRBV27 and TRBJ2-3; D is possibly TRBD1 (6 bases). The specimen sequenced was blood. This sequence was found in a woman in her 30s with Graves' ophthalmopathy. The CDR3 nucleotides read TGTGCCAGCAGTTTAAAACAGGGTAGAGATACGCAGTATTTT. Its protein product is CASSLKQGRDTQYF.